The source of this TCR beta chain is a study of T cell responses to AZD1222 COVID-19 vaccine. Study-level points and caveats: Baseline serology detected seropositivity in only a handful of AZD1222 recipients.

The method was immunoSEQ multiplex PCR; TCRdb's version includes in-frame clones alone and lacks a portion of them. The table records about 180,000 clones, about nine tenths of them present only once. Turning to this clone: Its specificity is unknown.

V was shortened by 1 base and J by 1 base, with 22 bases between the two germline ends. This CDR3 is built from 19 residues. Germline CDR1 reads LNHNV; CDR2 reads YYDKDF (reference sequence). This chain connects TRBV15 to TRBJ1-1; a possible D gene is TRBD1 (5 bases). The starting material was peripheral blood, obtained on day 0 of AZD1222 vaccination. The TCR comes from an adult in good health. CDR3 coding DNA: TGTGCCACCAGCAGAGCCGATGCAGGGTATCGGAGGGGGAACACTGAAGCTTTCTTT. Translating gives CATSRADAGYRRGNTEAFF. Drawing the rest from reference TRBV15 and TRBJ1-1, the complete variable domain is DAMVIQNPRYQVTQFGKPVTLSCSQTLNHNVMYWYQQKSSQAPKLLFHYYDKDFNNEADTPDNFQSRRPNTSFCFLDIRSPGLGDTAMYLCATSRADAGYRRGNTEAFFGQGTRLTVV.